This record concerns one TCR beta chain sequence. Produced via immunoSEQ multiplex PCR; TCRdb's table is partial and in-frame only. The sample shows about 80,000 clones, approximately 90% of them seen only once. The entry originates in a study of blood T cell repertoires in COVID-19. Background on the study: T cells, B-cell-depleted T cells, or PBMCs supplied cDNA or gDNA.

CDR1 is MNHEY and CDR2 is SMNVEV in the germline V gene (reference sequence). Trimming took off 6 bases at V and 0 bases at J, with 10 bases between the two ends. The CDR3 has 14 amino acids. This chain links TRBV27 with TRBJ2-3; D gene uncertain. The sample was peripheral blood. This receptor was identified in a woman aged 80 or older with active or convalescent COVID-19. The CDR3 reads CASRTTSSTDTQYF. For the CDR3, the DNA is TGTGCCAGCAGAACAACATCTAGCACAGATACGCAGTATTTT.